The clone carrying this T cell receptor (beta chain) occurred a few times. No antigen is known for it. A much larger clone sits a single nucleotide away, making a read error possible. Trimming took off 6 bases at V and 4 bases at J, with 13 bases between the two ends. The CDR3 runs 14 residues. The data derive from a study of T cell repertoires in cytomegalovirus infection. Using its own MiXCR run on the reads, TCRdb lists one record per CDR3 protein. The sample includes over 250,000 distinct CDR3 sequences, under 25% of them seen just once. Sample: cultured PBMCs, taken from culture after CMV antigen stimulation. V is TRBV12-3 or TRBV12-4 and J is TRBJ1-5; D might be TRBD1 (6 bases). The receptor was isolated from a human donor in good health (CMV status not recorded). Some clones in this sample may be carry-over from other donors' samples. The CDR3 region is CASSLTGYNQPQHF. The CDR3, as DNA: TGTGCCAGCAGCCTAACAGGGTATAATCAGCCCCAGCATTTT.